This record looks at one TCR beta chain sequence and its context. Its specificity is unknown. This specimen belongs to a study of CD8 T cells in ankylosing spondylitis. Study results and limitations: Ankylosing spondylitis blood seemed to carry a telltale TCR beta motif made of eight or nine highly homologous variants. In peripheral blood, disease-linked CD8+ clones occurred at relatively low frequencies.

With molecular barcodes, quantitative 5'-RACE was used to make the TCR beta libraries. TCRdb re-derived calls from the 5' RACE reads in MiXCR, one entry per CDR3 protein. The table includes about 700,000 distinct CDR3 sequences, 15% to 20% detected once. Germline CDR1 and CDR2: ENHRY and SYGVKD. The CDR3 runs to 13 residues. Between the trimmed V and J ends, which lost 2 bases and 4 bases, there was a span of 9 bases. The sample consisted of blood, either unsorted or a sorted T cell fraction (not recorded which). This chain uses TRBV10-3 with TRBJ2-7; D not resolved. The sequence derives from a male donor with ankylosing spondylitis. The CDR3 region is CAISELDLYEQYF. The CDR3 DNA follows: TGTGCCATCAGTGAGCTGGACCTATACGAGCAGTACTTC.